A selection of T cell receptor beta chains follows, all from one sample in a study of cytomegalovirus exposure and HLA in healthy donors. Assay used: immunoSEQ multiplex PCR; TCRdb lists only in-frame clones, some missing. Of about 170,000 clones in the sample, around three quarters were seen once. Sequencing input: PBMCs. The receptor source for this set is a man aged 35 to 55 in good health and CMV-seropositive. CDR3s include the opening cysteine and the closing phenylalanine or tryptophan. A D gene is named only where the DNA matches it firmly. Clone size appears in some rows only: once, few, many, or a class for an expanded clone.

d_call: TRBD2
clone_size: once
v_call: TRBV7-9
j_call: TRBJ2-5
cdr3_length: 16
cdr3_aa: CASTPPSGGSAETQYF
cdr3_nt: TGTGCCAGCACCCCCCCCAGCGGGGGTTCCGCAGAGACCCAGTACTTC

d_call: .
clone_size: .
v_call: TRBV11-2
j_call: TRBJ2-7
cdr3_length: 14
cdr3_aa: CASSFRGPLYEQYF
cdr3_nt: TGTGCCAGCAGCTTTAGGGGTCCCCTCTACGAGCAGTACTTC

d_call: .
clone_size: .
v_call: TRBV27
j_call: TRBJ1-6
cdr3_length: 16
cdr3_aa: CASSSLQATYNSPLHF
cdr3_nt: TGTGCCAGCAGTTCACTACAGGCCACGTACAATTCACCCCTCCACTTT

d_call: .
clone_size: few
v_call: TRBV6-5
j_call: TRBJ2-1
cdr3_length: 14
cdr3_aa: CASGLPGLSNEQFF
cdr3_nt: TGTGCCAGCGGGTTACCGGGACTTTCCAATGAGCAGTTCTTC

d_call: .
clone_size: few
v_call: TRBV6-4
j_call: TRBJ1-2
cdr3_length: 13
cdr3_aa: CASSEEQGIGYTF
cdr3_nt: TGTGCCAGCAGTGAGGAACAGGGTATTGGCTACACCTTC

d_call: .
clone_size: .
v_call: TRBV5-1
j_call: TRBJ2-1
cdr3_length: 14
cdr3_aa: CASSPSGHQDEQFF
cdr3_nt: TGCGCCAGCAGCCCATCGGGACATCAGGATGAGCAGTTCTTC

d_call: .
clone_size: .
v_call: TRBV10-3
j_call: TRBJ1-2
cdr3_length: 18
cdr3_aa: CAISESGSRNLANYGYTF
cdr3_nt: TGTGCCATCAGTGAGTCGGGGAGCCGTAATTTAGCTAACTATGGCTACACCTTC

d_call: TRBD1
clone_size: .
v_call: TRBV28
j_call: TRBJ2-7
cdr3_length: 13
cdr3_aa: CASSRGQSYEQYF
cdr3_nt: TGTGCCAGCAGTAGGGGGCAGAGCTACGAGCAGTACTTC

d_call: TRBD2
clone_size: .
v_call: TRBV7-2
j_call: TRBJ2-7
cdr3_length: 16
cdr3_aa: CASKFWTSGGAGEQYF
cdr3_nt: TGTGCCAGCAAATTTTGGACTAGCGGGGGGGCCGGTGAGCAGTACTTC

d_call: .
clone_size: .
v_call: TRBV27
j_call: TRBJ1-4
cdr3_length: 16
cdr3_aa: CASSLSVASTNEKLFF
cdr3_nt: TGTGCCAGCAGTTTAAGCGTGGCTTCAACTAATGAAAAACTGTTTTTT

d_call: TRBD2
clone_size: .
v_call: TRBV19
j_call: TRBJ2-2
cdr3_length: 15
cdr3_aa: CASYWRGANTGELFF
cdr3_nt: TGTGCCAGTTACTGGCGGGGGGCGAACACCGGGGAGCTGTTTTTT

d_call: .
clone_size: .
v_call: TRBV7-8
j_call: TRBJ1-1
cdr3_length: 16
cdr3_aa: CASSPRGARGNTEAFF
cdr3_nt: TGTGCCAGCAGCCCCAGGGGAGCCCGGGGGAACACTGAAGCTTTCTTT

d_call: .
clone_size: few
v_call: TRBV5-5
j_call: TRBJ1-5
cdr3_length: 14
cdr3_aa: CASSPLASNQPQHF
cdr3_nt: TGTGCCAGCAGCCCTTTGGCCAGCAATCAGCCCCAGCATTTT

d_call: .
clone_size: few
v_call: TRBV2
j_call: TRBJ2-5
cdr3_length: 16
cdr3_aa: CASSETRGTPGETQYF
cdr3_nt: TGTGCCAGCAGTGAAACCCGCGGCACGCCCGGGGAGACCCAGTACTTC

d_call: TRBD1
clone_size: few
v_call: TRBV19
j_call: TRBJ1-2
cdr3_length: 16
cdr3_aa: CASSLRTGRGNYGYTF
cdr3_nt: TGTGCCAGCAGTCTAAGGACAGGGAGAGGCAACTATGGCTACACCTTC

d_call: .
clone_size: .
v_call: TRBV11-3
j_call: TRBJ1-1
cdr3_length: 14
cdr3_aa: CARLGKQGFTEAFF
cdr3_nt: TGTGCCAGGCTCGGAAAACAGGGCTTCACTGAAGCTTTCTTT

d_call: .
clone_size: .
v_call: TRBV5-4
j_call: TRBJ1-4
cdr3_length: 13
cdr3_aa: CATRGAANEKLFF
cdr3_nt: TGTGCCACCAGGGGAGCTGCTAATGAAAAACTGTTTTTT

d_call: TRBD2
clone_size: few
v_call: TRBV10-3
j_call: TRBJ2-1
cdr3_length: 15
cdr3_aa: CAISERLAGGNEQFF
cdr3_nt: TGTGCCATCAGTGAGCGACTAGCGGGGGGCAATGAGCAGTTCTTC

d_call: .
clone_size: .
v_call: TRBV28
j_call: TRBJ1-2
cdr3_length: 12
cdr3_aa: CASSLGGYGYTF
cdr3_nt: TGTGCCAGCAGTTTAGGAGGCTATGGCTACACCTTC

d_call: TRBD1
clone_size: .
v_call: TRBV11-1
j_call: TRBJ2-1
cdr3_length: 15
cdr3_aa: CASSSPGQGYNEQFF
cdr3_nt: TGTGCCAGCAGCTCGCCGGGACAGGGGTACAATGAGCAGTTCTTC

d_call: .
clone_size: .
v_call: TRBV6-5
j_call: TRBJ1-5
cdr3_length: 13
cdr3_aa: CASSYSTSQPQHF
cdr3_nt: TGTGCCAGCAGTTACTCCACTAGTCAGCCCCAGCATTTT

d_call: TRBD1
clone_size: .
v_call: TRBV6-6
j_call: TRBJ2-7
cdr3_length: 12
cdr3_aa: CASRDRGNEQYF
cdr3_nt: TGTGCCAGCAGGGACAGGGGGAACGAGCAGTACTTC

d_call: TRBD1
clone_size: few
v_call: TRBV2
j_call: TRBJ2-7
cdr3_length: 14
cdr3_aa: CASRLMGQGSEQYF
cdr3_nt: TGTGCCAGCCGATTAATGGGACAGGGGAGCGAGCAGTACTTC

d_call: TRBD1
clone_size: .
v_call: TRBV5-1
j_call: TRBJ2-1
cdr3_length: 15
cdr3_aa: CASSSRDRLFNEQFF
cdr3_nt: TGCGCCAGCAGCTCCCGGGACAGGTTGTTTAATGAGCAGTTCTTC

d_call: .
clone_size: .
v_call: TRBV4-3
j_call: TRBJ1-6
cdr3_length: 16
cdr3_aa: CASSQSDTGTDSPLHF
cdr3_nt: TGCGCCAGCAGCCAGTCGGATACAGGGACGGATTCACCCCTCCACTTT

d_call: .
clone_size: .
v_call: TRBV4-1
j_call: TRBJ1-4
cdr3_length: 15
cdr3_aa: CASSHLQPTNEKLFF
cdr3_nt: TGCGCCAGCAGCCATTTACAGCCAACTAATGAAAAACTGTTTTTT

d_call: TRBD1
clone_size: few
v_call: TRBV27
j_call: TRBJ1-4
cdr3_length: 15
cdr3_aa: CASVGDRELNEKLFF
cdr3_nt: TGTGCCAGCGTAGGGGACAGGGAGTTAAATGAAAAACTGTTTTTT

d_call: TRBD1
clone_size: .
v_call: TRBV7-8
j_call: TRBJ2-1
cdr3_length: 16
cdr3_aa: CASSLVRGQGTNEQFF
cdr3_nt: TGTGCCAGCAGCTTAGTTCGTGGACAGGGTACCAATGAGCAGTTCTTC

d_call: .
clone_size: few
v_call: TRBV6-6
j_call: TRBJ1-1
cdr3_length: 13
cdr3_aa: CASNIRGVTEAFF
cdr3_nt: TGTGCCAGCAACATTCGGGGGGTCACTGAAGCTTTCTTT

d_call: .
clone_size: .
v_call: TRBV6-1
j_call: TRBJ2-7
cdr3_length: 15
cdr3_aa: CASSDWLRGSYEQYF
cdr3_nt: TGTGCCAGCAGTGATTGGCTCCGAGGATCCTACGAGCAGTACTTC

d_call: .
clone_size: once
v_call: TRBV2
j_call: TRBJ2-6
cdr3_length: 15
cdr3_aa: CASSERGSGANVLTF
cdr3_nt: TGTGCCAGCAGTGAAAGGGGCTCTGGGGCCAACGTCCTGACTTTC

d_call: TRBD2
clone_size: .
v_call: TRBV29-1
j_call: TRBJ2-2
cdr3_length: 15
cdr3_aa: CSVIPGLAGSGELFF
cdr3_nt: TGCAGCGTTATACCGGGACTAGCGGGGTCCGGGGAGCTGTTTTTT

d_call: .
clone_size: .
v_call: TRBV4-3
j_call: TRBJ2-7
cdr3_length: 14
cdr3_aa: CASSQGRTSYEQYF
cdr3_nt: TGCGCCAGCAGCCAAGGGAGGACGTCCTACGAGCAGTACTTC

d_call: .
clone_size: few
v_call: TRBV5-1
j_call: TRBJ1-6
cdr3_length: 13
cdr3_aa: CASSLSENSPLHF
cdr3_nt: TGCGCCAGCAGCTTGTCTGAGAATTCACCCCTCCACTTT

d_call: .
clone_size: .
v_call: TRBV6-6
j_call: TRBJ2-4
cdr3_length: 15
cdr3_aa: CASSYGVGDKNIQYF
cdr3_nt: TGTGCCAGCAGTTACGGGGTAGGGGACAAAAACATTCAGTACTTC

d_call: TRBD1
clone_size: few
v_call: TRBV2
j_call: TRBJ2-7
cdr3_length: 14
cdr3_aa: CATSGGAYEYEQYF
cdr3_nt: TGTGCCACATCAGGGGGCGCTTACGAATACGAGCAGTACTTC

d_call: .
clone_size: .
v_call: TRBV6-5
j_call: TRBJ2-7
cdr3_length: 15
cdr3_aa: CASSRPTLSSYEQYF
cdr3_nt: TGTGCCAGCAGTAGACCGACTCTTAGCTCCTACGAGCAGTACTTC

d_call: .
clone_size: .
v_call: TRBV7-2
j_call: TRBJ1-6
cdr3_length: 15
cdr3_aa: CASSFGTEPNSPLHF
cdr3_nt: TGTGCCAGCAGCTTCGGGACTGAGCCGAATTCACCCCTCCACTTT

d_call: .
clone_size: .
v_call: TRBV7-9
j_call: TRBJ2-3
cdr3_length: 12
cdr3_aa: CSSRGEGSTQYF
cdr3_nt: TGTTCCAGCAGGGGGGAGGGAAGCACGCAGTATTTT

d_call: .
clone_size: .
v_call: TRBV7-2
j_call: TRBJ2-5
cdr3_length: 12
cdr3_aa: CASSLSEETQYF
cdr3_nt: TGTGCCAGCAGCCTATCTGAAGAGACCCAGTACTTC

d_call: TRBD1
clone_size: .
v_call: TRBV7-3
j_call: TRBJ2-1
cdr3_length: 16
cdr3_aa: CASSVPGQGAYNEQFF
cdr3_nt: TGTGCCAGCAGCGTCCCCGGACAGGGTGCCTACAATGAGCAGTTCTTC

d_call: TRBD2
clone_size: few
v_call: TRBV7-6
j_call: TRBJ2-3
cdr3_length: 17
cdr3_aa: CASSLRLAGEITDTQYF
cdr3_nt: TGTGCCAGCAGCCTAAGACTAGCGGGGGAAATCACAGATACGCAGTATTTT